One and the same sample provided the 22 T cell receptor beta chains below, sequenced in a study of blood T cell repertoires in COVID-19. Clones were read by immunoSEQ multiplex PCR, and TCRdb kept only the in-frame ones, dropping some. The sample holds 150,000 to 200,000 clones, 80% seen once. Sequencing input: PBMCs or T cells enriched from blood (not recorded which). Receptor source: a man aged 55 to 69 who had been exposed to COVID-19.

DNA of the CDR3: TGTGCCATCAGTCACACAGGGGGCGGCACTGAAGCTTTCTTT. Its translation: CAISHTGGGTEAFF. The chain recombines TRBV10-3 with TRBJ1-1; TRBD1 matches 9 bases. Germline CDR1 and CDR2: ENHRY and SYGVKD. V trimming: 5 bases; J trimming: 4 bases; junction bases outside the gene matches: 5. The CDR3 consists of 14 residues.

This clone was observed a few times. The gene calls are TRBV10-1 and TRBJ1-3; D is undetermined. Per germline, CDR1 WNHNN and CDR2 SYGVQD (reference sequence). CDR3 size: 16 residues. Trimming took 6 bases from V and 0 from J, leaving 15 bases between them. The CDR3 loop reads CASSPDSTYSGNTIYF. The CDR3 DNA follows: TGCGCCAGCAGCCCGGACTCCACGTACTCTGGAAACACCATATATTTT.

The chain has TRBV4-3 and TRBJ2-6, with TRBD2 matching over 9 bases. The CDR3 is made up of 18 amino acids. Losses at the gene ends were 0 bases for V and 4 bases for J; bases not matched to a gene: 7. Germline V gene lookup returns CDR1 LGHNA and CDR2 YSLEER. The CDR3 nucleotides are TGCGCCAGCAGCCAAGAACCTAGCGGGACTCCCGGGGCCAACGTCCTGACTTTC. Its protein product is CASSQEPSGTPGANVLTF.

The chain is built from TRBV6-5 and TRBJ2-7; TRBD1 aligns across 7 bases. Germline values: CDR1 MNHEY, CDR2 SVGAGI. Unmatched junction bases numbered 11, after V lost 6 bases and J lost 6 bases. This CDR3 is built from 14 residues. CDR3 coding DNA: TGTGCCAGCAGACCGAGACAGGGTCCGGGCGAGCAGTACTTC. Its translation is CASRPRQGPGEQYF.

CDR3 DNA sequence: TGTGCCAGCTCACCATTACAGGGCTCCTACGAGCAGTACTTC. It yields the protein CASSPLQGSYEQYF. The chain has TRBV18 and TRBJ2-7; D perhaps matches TRBD1 (6 bases). The CDR3 is 14 residues long. V was trimmed by 2 bases and J by 0 bases, leaving 8 bases between them. Germline CDR1 is KGHSH and CDR2 is LQKENI.

The V gene is TRBV5-1, the J gene TRBJ2-5; the D is unclear. V dropped 2 bases and J dropped 4 bases, with 12 bases sitting between them. CDR3 length: 14 residues. The germline gives CDR1 SGHRS, CDR2 YFSETQ. CDR3 protein: CASSLVPVGETQYF. CDR3 bases: TGCGCCAGCAGCTTAGTCCCGGTTGGAGAGACCCAGTACTTC.

The chain couples TRBV15 to TRBJ1-3; no clear D. Trimming removed 3 bases from V and 3 bases from J, with 9 bases in between. The CDR3 has 14 residues. Germline-derived CDR1 and CDR2 are LNHNV and YYDKDF (reference sequence). The CDR3: CATSRKGGGNTIYF. CDR3 sequence (DNA): TGTGCCACCAGCAGGAAGGGAGGTGGAAACACCATATATTTT.

This clone was detected once. This chain's CDR3 is CSVVFGNQPQHF. The CDR3 nucleotides read TGCAGCGTTGTTTTCGGCAATCAGCCCCAGCATTTT. The rearrangement joins TRBV29-1 to TRBJ1-5; the D is unclear. Germline V gives CDR1 SQVTM, CDR2 ANQGSEA. The V end lost 4 bases, the J end lost 2 bases, and 6 bases lay between the germline ends. The CDR3 sequence is 12 residues long.

The rearrangement uses TRBV9 and TRBJ2-7; 7 bases are a match to TRBD1. With 0 bases clipped from V and 0 bases from J, the junction kept 3 bases outside the gene matches. Looked up from germline, CDR1 is SGDLS and CDR2 is YYNGEE. CDR3 length: 15 amino acids. CDR3: CASSVETGSSYEQYF. In DNA form, the CDR3 reads TGTGCCAGCAGCGTAGAGACAGGGAGCTCCTACGAGCAGTACTTC.

The rearrangement uses TRBV5-1 and TRBJ2-1; D gene ambiguous. CDR1 and CDR2 from the germline V gene are SGHRS and YFSETQ. The CDR3 consists of 13 residues. Between the trimmed V and J ends, which lost 4 bases and 1 base, there was a span of 6 bases. The CDR3 protein is CASSLGSYNEQFF. CDR3 nucleotide sequence: TGCGCCAGCAGCCTAGGATCCTACAATGAGCAGTTCTTC.

The CDR3 DNA is TGTGCCAGCACCCAGGGAGGAAACACCATATATTTT. Residues: CASTQGGNTIYF. The rearrangement links TRBV6-5 to TRBJ1-3; TRBD1 might be the D (5 bases). The CDR3 is 12 residues long. Germline V gene lookup returns CDR1 MNHEY and CDR2 SVGAGI. The V end lost 7 bases, the J end lost 4 bases, and 8 bases lay between the germline ends.

The rearrangement joins TRBV29-1 to TRBJ1-1, with D unresolved. The germline CDR1 and CDR2 sequences are SQVTM and ANQGSEA. The V and J ends lost 2 bases and 7 bases respectively, with 17 bases between them. This CDR3 has 14 amino acids. The CDR3 reads CSVESRAVELEAFF. The CDR3 DNA sequence: TGCAGCGTTGAATCGCGGGCCGTTGAGCTTGAAGCTTTCTTT.

The chain carries TRBV11-3 and TRBJ1-6, with a tentative D call TRBD1 (6 bases). The CDR3 consists of 15 residues. Germline CDR1 is SGHNT and CDR2 is YENEEA. The V end was cut by 5 bases, the J end by 9 bases, with 17 bases between. The CDR3 loop reads CASSLAGEGISPLHF. CDR3 nucleotide sequence: TGTGCCAGCAGCCTCGCAGGGGAGGGTATTTCACCCCTCCACTTT.

This chain uses TRBV19 with TRBJ2-1, with 7 bases identical to TRBD2. Germline-derived CDR1 and CDR2 are LNHDA and SQIVND (reference sequence). This CDR3 region has 14 residues. The V and J ends lost 5 bases and 2 bases, in that order; junction bases with no gene match: 3. The CDR3 is CASSAGEAYNEQFF. DNA of the CDR3: TGTGCCAGTAGTGCGGGAGAAGCCTACAATGAGCAGTTCTTC.

This chain links TRBV9 with TRBJ1-6; D not certain. This CDR3 comprises 15 residues. Germline lookup yields CDR1 SGDLS and CDR2 YYNGEE. V lost 4 bases and J lost 10, with 18 bases in between. CDR3: CASSPTVTGGSPLHF. The CDR3 bases are TGTGCCAGCAGCCCAACGGTAACCGGCGGCTCACCCCTCCACTTT.

The rearrangement joins TRBV30 to TRBJ1-1, with TRBD1 as a possible D gene (6 bases). This CDR3 is 12 amino acids long. V lost 7 bases, J lost 1 base, and 10 bases lay in between. CDR1 GTSNPN and CDR2 SVGIG come from the germline V gene (reference sequence). The DNA for the CDR3 is TGTGCCTTAGGGGGTTGGAACACTGAAGCTTTCTTT. This translates into CALGGWNTEAFF.

The chain uses TRBV30 and TRBJ2-7; 7 positions match TRBD1. Germline V gene sequence: CDR1 GTSNPN, CDR2 SVGIG (reference sequence). The CDR3 has 12 residues. Unmatched junction bases numbered 6, after V lost 8 bases and J lost 2 bases. The CDR3 region is CAGRDSTYEQYF. The DNA for the CDR3 is TGTGCCGGCCGGGACAGCACCTACGAGCAGTACTTC. The full variable domain, completed using reference TRBV30 and TRBJ2-7, is SQTIHQWPATLVQPVGSPLSLECTVEGTSNPNLYWYRQAAGRGLQLLFYSVGIGQISSEVPQNLSASRPQDRQFILSSKKLLLSDSGFYLCAGRDSTYEQYFGPGTRLTVT.

Only a few counts were recorded for this clone. J is TRBJ1-2 and V is TRBV3-1 (or the pseudogene TRBV3-2); D possibly corresponds to TRBD1 (5 bases). The CDR3 spans 14 residues. Between the trimmed V and J ends, which lost 11 bases and 1 base, there was a span of 17 bases. The germline gives CDR1 LGHDT, CDR2 YNNKEL (reference sequence). Here the CDR3 DNA reads TGTGCCGCGGGGGAGGCGCTACTTAACTATGGCTACACCTTC. Amino acid sequence: CAAGEALLNYGYTF.

Concerning this clone: The germline gene is not matched at one end of the junction; a read error may be the cause. V and J are TRBV4-1 and TRBJ2-1, with 11 bases aligning to TRBD2. CDR1 is MGHRA, CDR2 YSYEKL, per germline. This CDR3 spans 17 amino acids. CDR3 residues: CASTQAGYSGGGNEQFF. Here the CDR3 DNA reads TGCGCCAGCACCCAAGCCGGCTATAGCGGGGGGGGAAATGAGCAGTTCTTC.

V gene TRBV27 combines with J gene TRBJ1-2, with D perhaps matching TRBD1 (6 bases). There are 13 residues in the CDR3. The V and J ends lost 5 bases and 4 bases respectively, with 11 bases between them. Germline V gene lookup returns CDR1 MNHEY and CDR2 SMNVEV (reference sequence). The CDR3 protein is CASSGTGPYGYTF. In DNA form, the CDR3 reads TGTGCCAGCAGTGGTACAGGGCCCTATGGCTACACCTTC.

The gene calls are TRBV6-5 and TRBJ1-1; D is undetermined. V gave up 4 bases and J gave up 4 bases, with 16 bases separating them. Germline lookup yields CDR1 MNHEY and CDR2 SVGAGI. The CDR3 totals 15 residues. CDR3 sequence reads: CASSSRGLPGTEAFF. The DNA for the CDR3 is TGTGCCAGCAGTTCCAGAGGGCTCCCTGGCACTGAAGCTTTCTTT.

This clone was counted only a few times. The rearrangement links TRBV6-5 to TRBJ1-1; 10 bases line up with TRBD1. J gave up 4 bases and V 5 bases, and 4 bases lay outside the gene matches. CDR1 and CDR2 (germline): MNHEY, SVGAGI. The CDR3 is 14 residues long. CDR3 sequence: CASSRDRGGTEAFF. CDR3 DNA sequence: TGTGCCAGCAGTCGGGACAGGGGAGGCACTGAAGCTTTCTTT.